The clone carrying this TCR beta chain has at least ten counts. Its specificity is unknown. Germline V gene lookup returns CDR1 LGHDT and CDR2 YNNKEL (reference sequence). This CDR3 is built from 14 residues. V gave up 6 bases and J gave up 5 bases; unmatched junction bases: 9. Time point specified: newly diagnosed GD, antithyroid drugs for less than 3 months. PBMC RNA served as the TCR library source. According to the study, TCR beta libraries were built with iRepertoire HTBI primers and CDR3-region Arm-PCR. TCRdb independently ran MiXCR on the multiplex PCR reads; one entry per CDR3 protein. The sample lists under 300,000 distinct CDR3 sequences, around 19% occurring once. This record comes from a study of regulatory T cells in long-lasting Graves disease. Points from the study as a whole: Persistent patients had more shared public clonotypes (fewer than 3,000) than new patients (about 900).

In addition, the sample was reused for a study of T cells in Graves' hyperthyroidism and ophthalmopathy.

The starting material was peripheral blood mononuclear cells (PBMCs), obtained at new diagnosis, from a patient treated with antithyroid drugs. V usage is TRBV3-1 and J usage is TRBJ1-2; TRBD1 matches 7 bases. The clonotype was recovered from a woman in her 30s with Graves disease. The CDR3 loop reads CASSPPETGYGYTF. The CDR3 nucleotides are TGTGCCAGCAGTCCTCCGGAGACAGGGTATGGCTACACCTTC.